Each of the 14 T cell receptor beta chains below was sequenced from the same sample in a study of vaccination and CD4 T cells after COVID-19. Noted treatment: roughly nine-day PBMC culture with coronavirus spike peptide pools or control peptides (ViraFEST assay). Cultured CD4+ T-cell DNA underwent Oncomine TCR Beta short-read sequencing. In TCRdb, the PCR reads were re-called with MiXCR into one record per CDR3 protein. The sample consists of 10,000 to 15,000 distinct CDR3 sequences, roughly 54% of them appearing once. Which antigens these TCRs recognize remains unknown. The material sequenced was CD4+ T cells from blood, cultured in vitro. Source of these receptors: a human donor who had recovered from COVID-19.

Only a few counts were recorded for this clonotype. This chain links TRBV20-1 with TRBJ1-5, with a tentative D call TRBD1 (6 bases). The CDR3 covers 15 residues. Per the germline V gene, CDR1 is DFQATT and CDR2 is SNEGSKA (reference sequence). V was cut by 7 bases and J by 3 bases, with 19 bases left in between. The CDR3 loop reads CSVRPAGANNQPQHF. The CDR3 DNA reads TGCAGTGTTCGCCCGGCGGGGGCCAACAATCAGCCCCAGCATTTT.

V usage is TRBV7-8 and J usage is TRBJ2-1, with D perhaps matching TRBD1 or TRBD2 (7 bases each). CDR3 size: 15 residues. Germline V gene data show CDR1 as SGHVS and CDR2 as FQNEAQ. The V end was cut by 5 bases, the J end by 7 bases, with 18 bases between. The CDR3 nucleotides read TGTGCCAGCAGCCCAGCGGGACAGAACCAAAATGAGCAGTTCTTC. Its translation is CASSPAGQNQNEQFF.

This clonotype was detected only a few times. The V gene is TRBV7-3, the J gene TRBJ1-1; D may be TRBD1 (6 bases). The CDR3 spans 14 residues. Trimming stripped 5 bases from V and 1 base from J, with 11 bases between. CDR1 is SGHTA, CDR2 FQGTGA, per germline. Here the CDR3 reads CASSPQGTNTEAFF. For the CDR3, the DNA is TGTGCCAGCAGCCCACAGGGTACGAACACTGAAGCTTTCTTT.

This clonotype was picked up one time. V gene TRBV7-3 combines with J gene TRBJ2-2; a possible D gene is TRBD1 (6 bases). The V gene's germline CDR1 is SGHTA and CDR2 FQGTGA. The CDR3 sequence is 16 residues long. Trimming left V 5 bases short and J 3 bases short, with 16 bases between. In nucleotides, the CDR3 is TGTGCCAGCAGCCCAGGTGGGGCAGGGGACACCGGGGAGCTGTTTTTT. Protein sequence: CASSPGGAGDTGELFF.

This clonotype showed up just a few times. This chain uses TRBV6-2 or TRBV6-3 with TRBJ2-7; tentatively, D is TRBD1 (6 bases). This CDR3 is 16 amino acids long. Germline CDR1 is MNHEY and CDR2 is SVGEGT. V gave up 2 bases and J gave up 5 bases, with 19 bases separating them. In DNA, the CDR3 is TGTGCCAGCAGTTACCTATCTACAGGGTCTGGTCACGAGCAGTACTTC. Translating gives CASSYLSTGSGHEQYF.

V gene TRBV20-1 combines with J gene TRBJ2-3; TRBD2 matches at 8 bases. CDR1 and CDR2 from the germline V gene are DFQATT and SNEGSKA (reference sequence). V shed 1 base, J shed 0 bases, and the junction held 3 bases outside the gene matches. This CDR3 contains 15 residues. The CDR3 region is CSARVGGGSTDTQYF. CDR3 bases: TGCAGTGCTAGAGTAGGCGGGGGGAGCACAGATACGCAGTATTTT.

This clonotype has only a few counts. The chain uses TRBV6-1 and TRBJ1-5, with a tentative D call TRBD1 (6 bases). Germline assignment: CDR1 MNHNS and CDR2 SASEGT. V lost 8 bases and J 7 bases, leaving 15 bases between the germline ends. The CDR3 consists of 13 residues. Here the CDR3 DNA reads TGTGCCAGCCGCAGGGGATTCGAGCAGCCCCAGCATTTT. Amino acid sequence: CASRRGFEQPQHF.

This clonotype was seen more than once but under ten times. The chain is built from TRBV21-1 and TRBJ2-3; TRBD2, the D gene given by the table, was not confirmed from the DNA. TRBV21-1 is an annotated pseudogene. The CDR3 covers 21 residues. CDR3 DNA sequence: TGTGCCAGCAGCAAAGGTCCCCACCCACTGACTAGCGGAAATAGCACAGATACGCAGTATTTT. It encodes CASSKGPHPLTSGNSTDTQYF.

This rearrangement joins TRBV7-2 to TRBJ2-3; D is unresolved. The ends were cut back, 3 bases at V and 0 bases at J, with 1 base in the middle. Germline V lookup: CDR1 SGHTA, CDR2 FQGNSA. The CDR3 is 12 amino acids. This CDR3 is CASSLSTDTQYF. CDR3 DNA: TGTGCCAGCAGCTTGAGCACAGATACGCAGTATTTT.

There are a few counts of this clonotype. The chain uses TRBV7-9 and TRBJ1-4, with 9 nucleotides matching TRBD1. CDR3 length: 14 residues. After removal of 1 base from V and 8 bases from J, the junction contained 2 bases not matched to a gene. Germline CDR1 is SEHNR and CDR2 is FQNEAQ (reference sequence). The CDR3 reads CASSLGTGEEKLFF. The DNA for the CDR3 is TGTGCCAGCAGCTTAGGGACAGGGGAAGAAAAACTGTTTTTT.

The chain links TRBV6-1 to TRBJ1-5; 10 bases are a match to TRBD1. Germline-derived CDR1 and CDR2 are MNHNS and SASEGT. V lost 5 bases and J lost 6; bases outside the gene matches: 10. CDR3 length: 16 residues. The CDR3 coding sequence is TGTGCCAGCAGTCGACCGGACAGGGGGGGCGGTCAGCCCCAGCATTTT. Translated, it gives CASSRPDRGGGQPQHF.

The rearrangement links TRBV20-1 to TRBJ2-7; tentatively, D is TRBD1 or TRBD2 (6 bases each). CDR3 size: 12 residues. The V gene lost 7 bases and the J gene lost 4 bases, with 14 bases spanning the gap. Per the germline V gene, CDR1 is DFQATT and CDR2 is SNEGSKA (reference sequence). The CDR3 reads CSVAEGVYEQYF. The CDR3 region has the DNA TGCAGTGTGGCGGAGGGGGTTTACGAGCAGTACTTC.

The chain joins TRBV4-1 to TRBJ2-3; TRBD2 agrees at 12 bases. The CDR3 covers 17 residues. From germline, CDR1 is MGHRA and CDR2 YSYEKL. With V trimmed by 6 bases and J by 2 bases, 9 bases remained unmatched. The CDR3 nucleotides are TGCGCCAGCAGTTCATCTAGCGGGAGGGGATCCACAGATACGCAGTATTTT. It codes for CASSSSSGRGSTDTQYF.

The chain carries TRBV11-3 and TRBJ2-2; D is ambiguous. Looked up from germline, CDR1 is SGHNT and CDR2 is YENEEA. This CDR3 spans 14 amino acids. The V end was cut by 1 base, the J end by 5 bases, with 8 bases between. CDR3 protein: CASSLGGGTGELFF. In nucleotides, the CDR3 is TGTGCCAGCAGCTTAGGAGGTGGGACCGGGGAGCTGTTTTTT.